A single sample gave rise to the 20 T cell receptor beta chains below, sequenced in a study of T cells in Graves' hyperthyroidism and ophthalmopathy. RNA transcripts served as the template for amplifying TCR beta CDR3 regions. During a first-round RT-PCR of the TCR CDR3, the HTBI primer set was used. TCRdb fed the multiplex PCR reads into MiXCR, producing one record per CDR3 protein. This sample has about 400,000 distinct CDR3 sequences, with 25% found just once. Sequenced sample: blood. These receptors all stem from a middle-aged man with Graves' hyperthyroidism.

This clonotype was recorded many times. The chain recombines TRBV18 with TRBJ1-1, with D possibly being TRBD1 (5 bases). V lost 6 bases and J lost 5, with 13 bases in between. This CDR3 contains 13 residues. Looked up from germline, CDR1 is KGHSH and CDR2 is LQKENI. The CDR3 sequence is CASSTREGTEAFF. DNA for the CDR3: TGTGCCAGCTCGACGAGGGAGGGGACTGAAGCTTTCTTT.

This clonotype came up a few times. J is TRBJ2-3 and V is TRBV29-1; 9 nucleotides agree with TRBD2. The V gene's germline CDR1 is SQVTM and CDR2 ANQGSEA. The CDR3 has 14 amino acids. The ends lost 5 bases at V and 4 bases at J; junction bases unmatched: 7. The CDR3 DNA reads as TGCAGCGTTCGAGCGGGACTAGCAGCAGATACGCAGTATTTT. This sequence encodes CSVRAGLAADTQYF.

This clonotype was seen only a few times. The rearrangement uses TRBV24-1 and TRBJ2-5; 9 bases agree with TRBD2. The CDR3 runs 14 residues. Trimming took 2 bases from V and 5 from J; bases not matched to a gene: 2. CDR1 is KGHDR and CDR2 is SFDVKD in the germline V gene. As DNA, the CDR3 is TGTGCCACCAGTGATTACGCGGGGGGGGAGACCCAGTACTTC. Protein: CATSDYAGGETQYF.

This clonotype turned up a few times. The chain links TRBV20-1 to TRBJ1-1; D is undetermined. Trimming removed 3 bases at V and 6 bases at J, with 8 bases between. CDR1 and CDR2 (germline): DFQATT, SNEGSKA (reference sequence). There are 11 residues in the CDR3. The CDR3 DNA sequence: TGCAGTGCTAGTGAGGGATCTGAAGCTTTCTTT. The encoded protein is CSASEGSEAFF.

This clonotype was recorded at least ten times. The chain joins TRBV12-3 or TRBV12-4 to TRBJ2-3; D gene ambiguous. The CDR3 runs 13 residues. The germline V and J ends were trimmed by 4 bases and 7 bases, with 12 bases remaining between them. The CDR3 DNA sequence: TGTGCCAGCAGTTATAGACTTACCCATACGCAGTATTTT. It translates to CASSYRLTHTQYF.

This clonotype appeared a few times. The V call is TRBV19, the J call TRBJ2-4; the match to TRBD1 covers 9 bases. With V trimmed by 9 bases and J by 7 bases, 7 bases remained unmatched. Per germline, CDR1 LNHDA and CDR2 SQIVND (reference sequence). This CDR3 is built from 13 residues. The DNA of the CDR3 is TGTGCCAGCTCCGGGACAGGGTACAACATTCAGTACTTC. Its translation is CASSGTGYNIQYF.

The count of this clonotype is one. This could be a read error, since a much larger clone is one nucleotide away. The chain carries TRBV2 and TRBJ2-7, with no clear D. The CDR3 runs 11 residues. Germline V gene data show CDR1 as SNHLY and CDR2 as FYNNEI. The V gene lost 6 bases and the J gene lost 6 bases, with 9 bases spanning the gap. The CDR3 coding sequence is TGTGCCAGCAGCTTTGACATCGAGCAGTACTTC. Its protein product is CASSFDIEQYF.

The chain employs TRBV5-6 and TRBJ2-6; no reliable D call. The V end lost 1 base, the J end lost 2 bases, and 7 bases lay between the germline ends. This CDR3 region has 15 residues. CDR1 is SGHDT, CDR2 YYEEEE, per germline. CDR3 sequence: CASSLLLAGANVLTF. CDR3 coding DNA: TGTGCCAGCAGCTTGCTTCTGGCTGGGGCCAACGTCCTGACTTTC.

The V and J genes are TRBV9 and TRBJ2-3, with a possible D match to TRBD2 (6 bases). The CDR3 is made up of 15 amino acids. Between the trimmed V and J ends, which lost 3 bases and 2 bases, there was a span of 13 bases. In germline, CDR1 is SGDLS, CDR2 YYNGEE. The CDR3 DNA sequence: TGTGCCAGCAGCGCAGACCGGGACTCCACAGATACGCAGTATTTT. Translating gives CASSADRDSTDTQYF.

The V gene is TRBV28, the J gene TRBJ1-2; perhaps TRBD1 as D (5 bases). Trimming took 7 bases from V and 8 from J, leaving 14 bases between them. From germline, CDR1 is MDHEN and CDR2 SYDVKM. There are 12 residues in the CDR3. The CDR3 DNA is TGTGCCAGCACTTCCCTGGGGGGGGGCTACACCTTC. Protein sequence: CASTSLGGGYTF.

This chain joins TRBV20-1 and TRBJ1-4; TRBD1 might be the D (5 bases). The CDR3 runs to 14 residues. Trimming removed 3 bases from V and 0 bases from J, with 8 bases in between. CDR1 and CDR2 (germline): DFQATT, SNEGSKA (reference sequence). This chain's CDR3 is CSASRGSTNEKLFF. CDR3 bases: TGCAGTGCTAGTAGGGGATCAACTAATGAAAAACTGTTTTTT.

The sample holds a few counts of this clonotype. The CDR3 loop is CASSLGDSPSGANVLTF. The CDR3 nucleotides are TGCGCCAGCAGCTTGGGGGACAGCCCCTCTGGGGCCAACGTCCTGACTTTC. This chain connects TRBV5-1 to TRBJ2-6; the match to TRBD1 covers 7 bases. Looked up from germline, CDR1 is SGHRS and CDR2 is YFSETQ. The CDR3 runs to 17 residues. V trimming: 0 bases; J trimming: 0 bases; junction bases outside the gene matches: 3.

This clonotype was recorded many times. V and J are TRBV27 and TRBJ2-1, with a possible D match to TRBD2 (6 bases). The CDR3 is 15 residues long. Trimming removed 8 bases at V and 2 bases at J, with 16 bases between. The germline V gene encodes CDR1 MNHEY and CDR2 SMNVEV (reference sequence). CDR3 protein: CASSEGRAPYNEQFF. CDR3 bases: TGTGCCAGCTCGGAGGGCCGGGCGCCCTACAATGAGCAGTTCTTC.

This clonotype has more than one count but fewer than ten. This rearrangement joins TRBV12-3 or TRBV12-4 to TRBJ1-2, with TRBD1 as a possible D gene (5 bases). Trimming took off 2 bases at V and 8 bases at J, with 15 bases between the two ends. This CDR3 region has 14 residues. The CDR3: CASSLPGNIWGYTF. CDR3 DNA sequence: TGTGCCAGCAGTTTACCAGGGAACATTTGGGGCTACACCTTC.

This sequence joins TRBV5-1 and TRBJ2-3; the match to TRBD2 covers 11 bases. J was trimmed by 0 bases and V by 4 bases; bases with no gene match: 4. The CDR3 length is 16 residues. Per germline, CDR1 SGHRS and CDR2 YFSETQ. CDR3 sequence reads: CASSTGTSGSTDTQYF. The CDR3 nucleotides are TGCGCCAGCAGCACCGGGACTAGCGGTAGCACAGATACGCAGTATTTT. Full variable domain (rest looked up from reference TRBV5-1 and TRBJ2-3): KAGVTQTPRYLIKTRGQQVTLSCSPISGHRSVSWYQQTPGQGLQFLFEYFSETQRNKGNFPGRFSGRQFSNSRSEMNVSTLELGDSALYLCASSTGTSGSTDTQYFGPGTRLTVL.

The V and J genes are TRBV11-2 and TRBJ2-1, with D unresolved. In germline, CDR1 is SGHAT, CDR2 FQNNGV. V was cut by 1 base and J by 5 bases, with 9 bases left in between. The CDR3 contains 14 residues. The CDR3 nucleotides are TGTGCCAGCAGCTTAGCACGAAAAAACAATGAGCAGTTCTTC. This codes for CASSLARKNNEQFF.

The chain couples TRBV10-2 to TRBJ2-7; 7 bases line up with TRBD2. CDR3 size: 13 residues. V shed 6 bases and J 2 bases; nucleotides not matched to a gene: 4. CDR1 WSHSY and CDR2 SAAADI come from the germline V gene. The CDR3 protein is CASRAGLTYEQYF. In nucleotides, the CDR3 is TGCGCCAGCAGGGCGGGACTAACCTACGAGCAGTACTTC.

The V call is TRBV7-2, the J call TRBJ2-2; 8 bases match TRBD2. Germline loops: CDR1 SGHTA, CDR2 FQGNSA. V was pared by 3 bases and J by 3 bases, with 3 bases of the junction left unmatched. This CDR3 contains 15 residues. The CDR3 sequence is CASSFGTSYTGELFF. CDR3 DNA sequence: TGTGCCAGCAGCTTCGGGACTAGTTACACCGGGGAGCTGTTTTTT.

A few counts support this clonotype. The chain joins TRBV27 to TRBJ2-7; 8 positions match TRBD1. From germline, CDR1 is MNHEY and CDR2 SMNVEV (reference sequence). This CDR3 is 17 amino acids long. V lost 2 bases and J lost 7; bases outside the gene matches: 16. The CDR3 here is CASSLEPAVTGVVEQYF. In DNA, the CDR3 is TGTGCCAGCAGTTTAGAACCCGCAGTGACAGGGGTGGTTGAGCAGTACTTC.

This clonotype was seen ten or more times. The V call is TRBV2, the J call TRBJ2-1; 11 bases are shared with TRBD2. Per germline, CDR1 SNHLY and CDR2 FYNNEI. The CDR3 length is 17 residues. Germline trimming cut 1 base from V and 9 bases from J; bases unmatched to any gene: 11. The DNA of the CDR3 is TGTGCCAGCAGTGAAGAGGCTAGCGGGAGGATTTTCGGTGAGCAGTTCTTC. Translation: CASSEEASGRIFGEQFF.